These T cell receptor beta chains were read from a single sample in a study of shared T cell receptors in the human thymus. Here immunoSEQ multiplex PCR was the method, and the copy in TCRdb shows in-frame clones only, minus some. The sample yields fewer than 700,000 clones, roughly 90% seen once. These data were likewise used in another study, on human thymus T cells.

Sequenced input: thymocytes. These receptors all come from a boy younger than two with a congenital heart defect. Each CDR3 is given with its conserved first and last residue. Each record gives: J gene, D gene, clone size, V gene, CDR3 DNA, CDR3 protein. The D gene is left open where the match is weak. Clone size is not always given. Where it is, it says once, few, many or a class for expanded clones.

>TRBJ2-5|TRBD2|.|TRBV4-1
TGCGCCAGCAGCCAAGAGTCGGGACTAGCGGGAGAATACCAAGAGACCCAGTACTTC
CASSQESGLAGEYQETQYF
>TRBJ1-1|.|.|TRBV9
TGTGCCAGCAGCGTAGTATGGCACACTGAAGCTTTCTTT
CASSVVWHTEAFF
>TRBJ1-2|.|.|TRBV15
TGTGCCACCAGAGCCGACCGGGTCAGAAATGGCTACACCTTC
CATRADRVRNGYTF
>TRBJ2-7|.|.|TRBV27
TGTGCCAGCACTCCGATGGAGGGGGCCGAGCAGTACTTC
CASTPMEGAEQYF
>TRBJ1-1|TRBD1|.|TRBV28
TGTGCCAGCAGAAAGAGGCAGGGGGGCACTGAAGCTTTCTTT
CASRKRQGGTEAFF
>TRBJ2-2|TRBD1|.|TRBV6-4
TGTGCCAGCAGTGACACGCAGGGGGCGAACACCGGGGAGCTGTTTTTT
CASSDTQGANTGELFF
>TRBJ2-7|.|.|TRBV15
TGTGCCACCAGCAGAGATCTGGCAACCTACGAGCAGTACTTC
CATSRDLATYEQYF
>TRBJ1-2|.|.|TRBV5-6
TGTGCCAGCAGCCCCAACTGGGGGCGGCGGTATGGCTACACCTTC
CASSPNWGRRYGYTF
>TRBJ1-5|.|.|TRBV4-2
TGTGCCAGCAGCCGACACAGGAAGAATCAGCCCCAGCATTTT
CASSRHRKNQPQHF
>TRBJ2-3|TRBD2|once|TRBV7-8
TGTGCCAGCAGCCACCGCCTAGCGGGAGGGCCGGGAAATACGCAGTATTTT
CASSHRLAGGPGNTQYF
>TRBJ2-4|.|.|TRBV5-6
TGTGCCAGCAGCTTGGGTCCGGTAGCCAAAAACATTCAGTACTTC
CASSLGPVAKNIQYF
>TRBJ2-3|TRBD2|.|TRBV5-4
TGTGCCAGCAGCCGGGGACTAGCGGGAGAAGATACGCAGTATTTT
CASSRGLAGEDTQYF
>TRBJ2-7|.|.|TRBV25-1
TGTGCCAGCAGTGATCCAGGGAAGGGCGAGCAGTACTTC
CASSDPGKGEQYF
>TRBJ2-7|.|.|TRBV28
TGTGCCAGCAGTATCCCCTCTGGGGCCCCCTACGAGCAGTACTTC
CASSIPSGAPYEQYF
>TRBJ1-3|.|.|TRBV6-5
TGTGCCAGCAGTTACTCGTCTCAGGGCTTCGGAAACACCATATATTTT
CASSYSSQGFGNTIYF
>TRBJ2-7|.|once|TRBV14
TGTGCCAGCAGCAGAGCCGGGGGCGAGCAGTACTTC
CASSRAGGEQYF
>TRBJ2-3|.|.|TRBV10-1
TGCGCCACCCCCGCGCGGCCCACAGATACGCAGTATTTT
CATPARPTDTQYF
>TRBJ2-6|.|.|TRBV9
TGTGCCAGCGCCTACGACAGCCATTCTCTAGTCAACGTCCTGACTTTC
CASAYDSHSLVNVLTF
>TRBJ2-1|.|.|TRBV5-1
TGCGCCAGCACAACGGCGGGTAGGTCCTACAATGAGCAGTTCTTC
CASTTAGRSYNEQFF
>TRBJ2-7|.|.|TRBV11-3
TGTGCCAGCAGCCCACCCCCTGGTGGGGCGTACGAGCAGTACTTC
CASSPPPGGAYEQYF